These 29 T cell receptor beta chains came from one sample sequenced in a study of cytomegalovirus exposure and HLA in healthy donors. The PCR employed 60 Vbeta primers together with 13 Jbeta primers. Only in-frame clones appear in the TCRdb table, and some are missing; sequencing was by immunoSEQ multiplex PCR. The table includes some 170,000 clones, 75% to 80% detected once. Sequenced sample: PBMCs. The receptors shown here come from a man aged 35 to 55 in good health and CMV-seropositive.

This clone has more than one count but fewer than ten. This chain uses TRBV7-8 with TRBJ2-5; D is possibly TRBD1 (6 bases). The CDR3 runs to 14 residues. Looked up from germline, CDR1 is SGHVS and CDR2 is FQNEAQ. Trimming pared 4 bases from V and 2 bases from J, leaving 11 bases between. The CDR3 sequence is CASSSMTGQETQYF. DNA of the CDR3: TGTGCCAGCAGCTCAATGACAGGTCAAGAGACCCAGTACTTC.

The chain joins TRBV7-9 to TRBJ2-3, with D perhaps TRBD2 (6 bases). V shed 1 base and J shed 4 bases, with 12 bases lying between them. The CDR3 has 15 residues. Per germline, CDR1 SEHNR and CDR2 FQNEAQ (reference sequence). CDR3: CASSLVGGEADTQYF. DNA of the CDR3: TGTGCCAGCAGCTTAGTTGGAGGGGAAGCAGATACGCAGTATTTT.

DNA of the CDR3: TGTGCCAGCAATGTAGACTCTGGGGCCAACGTCCTGACTTTC. Protein sequence: CASNVDSGANVLTF. The gene calls are TRBV2 and TRBJ2-6; D is ambiguous. Per germline, CDR1 SNHLY and CDR2 FYNNEI. The germline V and J ends were trimmed by 7 bases and 0 bases, with 7 bases remaining between them. This CDR3 is 14 amino acids long.

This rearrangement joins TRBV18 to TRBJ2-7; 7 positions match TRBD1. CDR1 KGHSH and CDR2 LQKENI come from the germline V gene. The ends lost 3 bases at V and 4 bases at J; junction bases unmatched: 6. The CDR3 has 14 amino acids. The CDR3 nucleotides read TGTGCCAGCTCACCGGGACAGAGCCGTTACGAGCAGTACTTC. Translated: CASSPGQSRYEQYF.

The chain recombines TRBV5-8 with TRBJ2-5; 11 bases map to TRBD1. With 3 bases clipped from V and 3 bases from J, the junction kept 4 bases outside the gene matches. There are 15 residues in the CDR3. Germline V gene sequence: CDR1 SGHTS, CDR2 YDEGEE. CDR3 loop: CASSSLGQGEETQYF. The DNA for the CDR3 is TGTGCCAGCAGCTCCCTGGGACAGGGGGAAGAGACCCAGTACTTC. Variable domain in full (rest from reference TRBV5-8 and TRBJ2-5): EAGVTQSPTHLIKTRGQQATLRCSPISGHTSVYWYQQALGLGLQFLLWYDEGEERNRGNFPPRFSGRQFPNYSSELNVNALELEDSALYLCASSSLGQGEETQYFGPGTRLLVL.

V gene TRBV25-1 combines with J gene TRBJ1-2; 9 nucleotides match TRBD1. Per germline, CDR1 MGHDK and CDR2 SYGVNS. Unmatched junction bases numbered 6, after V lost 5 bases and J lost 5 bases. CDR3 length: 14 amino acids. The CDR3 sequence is CASSPPGQGYGYTF. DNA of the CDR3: TGTGCCAGCAGTCCCCCGGGACAGGGATATGGCTACACCTTC.

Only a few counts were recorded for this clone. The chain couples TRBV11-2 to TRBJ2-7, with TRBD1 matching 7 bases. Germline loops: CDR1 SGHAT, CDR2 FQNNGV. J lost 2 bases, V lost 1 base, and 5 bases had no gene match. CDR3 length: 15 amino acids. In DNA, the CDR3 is TGTGCCAGCAGCTTAGCCCCGCAGGGGGCCTACGAGCAGTACTTC. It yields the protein CASSLAPQGAYEQYF.

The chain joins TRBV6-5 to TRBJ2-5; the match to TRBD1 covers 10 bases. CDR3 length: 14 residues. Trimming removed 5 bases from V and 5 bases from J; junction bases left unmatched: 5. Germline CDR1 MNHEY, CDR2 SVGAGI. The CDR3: CASSGGTGEETQYF. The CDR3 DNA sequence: TGTGCCAGCAGTGGCGGGACAGGGGAGGAGACCCAGTACTTC.

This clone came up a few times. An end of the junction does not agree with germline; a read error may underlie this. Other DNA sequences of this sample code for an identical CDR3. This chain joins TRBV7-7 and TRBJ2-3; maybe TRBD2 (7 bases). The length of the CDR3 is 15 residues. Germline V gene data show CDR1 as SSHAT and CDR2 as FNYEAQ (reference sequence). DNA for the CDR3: TGTGCTAGCAGCTTAGGCGGGGGCAGAACAGATACGCAGTATTTT. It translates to CASSLGGGRTDTQYF.

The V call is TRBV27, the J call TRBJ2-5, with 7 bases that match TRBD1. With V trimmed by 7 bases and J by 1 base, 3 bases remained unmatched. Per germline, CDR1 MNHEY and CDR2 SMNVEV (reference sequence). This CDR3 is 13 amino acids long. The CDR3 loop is CASKRDSQETQYF. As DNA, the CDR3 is TGTGCCAGCAAAAGGGACAGCCAAGAGACCCAGTACTTC.

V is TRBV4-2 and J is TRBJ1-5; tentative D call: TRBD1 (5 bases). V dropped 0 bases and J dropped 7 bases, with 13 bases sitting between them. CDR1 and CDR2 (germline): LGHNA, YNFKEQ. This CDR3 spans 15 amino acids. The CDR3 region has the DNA TGTGCCAGCAGCCAAGATACCAGGGCAGGCCAGCCCCAGCATTTT. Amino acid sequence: CASSQDTRAGQPQHF.

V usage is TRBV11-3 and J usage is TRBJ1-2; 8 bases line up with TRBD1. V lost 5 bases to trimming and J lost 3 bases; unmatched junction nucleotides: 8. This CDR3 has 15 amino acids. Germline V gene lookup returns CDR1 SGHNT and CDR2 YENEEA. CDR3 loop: CASSPDRASDYGYTF. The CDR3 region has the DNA TGTGCCAGCAGCCCGGACAGGGCCTCAGACTATGGCTACACCTTC.

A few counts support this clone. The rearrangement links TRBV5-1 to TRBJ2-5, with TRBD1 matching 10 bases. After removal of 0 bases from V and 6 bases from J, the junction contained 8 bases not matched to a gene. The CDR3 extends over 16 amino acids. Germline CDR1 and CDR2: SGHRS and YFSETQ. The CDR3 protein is CASSLAVTGGGKTQYF. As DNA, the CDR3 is TGCGCCAGCAGCTTGGCAGTGACAGGGGGCGGGAAGACCCAGTACTTC.

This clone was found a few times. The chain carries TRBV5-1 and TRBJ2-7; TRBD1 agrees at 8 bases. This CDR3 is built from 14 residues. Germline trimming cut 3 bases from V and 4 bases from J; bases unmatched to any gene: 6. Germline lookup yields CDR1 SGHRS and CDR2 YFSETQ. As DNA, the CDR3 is TGCGCCAGCAGCTCCTCCGGGACAGGTTACGAGCAGTACTTC. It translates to CASSSSGTGYEQYF.

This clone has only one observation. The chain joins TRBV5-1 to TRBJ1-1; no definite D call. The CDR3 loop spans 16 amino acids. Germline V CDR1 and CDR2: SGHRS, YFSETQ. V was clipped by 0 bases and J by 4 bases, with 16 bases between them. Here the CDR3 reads CASSLGPVRPGTEAFF. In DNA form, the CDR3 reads TGCGCCAGCAGCTTGGGACCGGTTAGGCCAGGCACTGAAGCTTTCTTT.

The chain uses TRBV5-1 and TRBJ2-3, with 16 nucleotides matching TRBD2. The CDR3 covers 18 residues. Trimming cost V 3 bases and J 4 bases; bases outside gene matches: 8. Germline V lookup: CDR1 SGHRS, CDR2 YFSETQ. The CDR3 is CASSSGTSGRAGPDTQYF. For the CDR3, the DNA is TGCGCCAGCAGCTCCGGGACTAGCGGGAGGGCCGGGCCAGATACGCAGTATTTT. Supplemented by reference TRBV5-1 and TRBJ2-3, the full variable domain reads KAGVTQTPRYLIKTRGQQVTLSCSPISGHRSVSWYQQTPGQGLQFLFEYFSETQRNKGNFPGRFSGRQFSNSRSEMNVSTLELGDSALYLCASSSGTSGRAGPDTQYFGPGTRLTVL.

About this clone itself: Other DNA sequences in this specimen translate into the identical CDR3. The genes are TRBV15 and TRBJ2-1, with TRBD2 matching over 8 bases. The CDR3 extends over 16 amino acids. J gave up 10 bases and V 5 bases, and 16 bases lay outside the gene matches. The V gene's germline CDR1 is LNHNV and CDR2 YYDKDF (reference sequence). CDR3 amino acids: CATSAPPGLGDEEQFF. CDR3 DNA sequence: TGTGCCACCAGCGCCCCTCCGGGACTAGGTGATGAGGAGCAGTTCTTC.

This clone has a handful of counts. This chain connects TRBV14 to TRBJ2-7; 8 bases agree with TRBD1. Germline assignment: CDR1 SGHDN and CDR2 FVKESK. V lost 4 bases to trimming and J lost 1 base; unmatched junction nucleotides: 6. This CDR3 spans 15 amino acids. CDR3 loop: CASSRYQGASYEQYF. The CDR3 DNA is TGTGCCAGCAGCCGATATCAGGGGGCTTCCTACGAGCAGTACTTC.

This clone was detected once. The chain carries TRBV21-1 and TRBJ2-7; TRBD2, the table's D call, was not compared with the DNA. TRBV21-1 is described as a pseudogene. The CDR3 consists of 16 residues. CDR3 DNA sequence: TGTGCCAGCAGCCCCCCCGGCCGGCGGGAGGGCCGCGAGCAGTACTTC. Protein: CASSPPGRREGREQYF.

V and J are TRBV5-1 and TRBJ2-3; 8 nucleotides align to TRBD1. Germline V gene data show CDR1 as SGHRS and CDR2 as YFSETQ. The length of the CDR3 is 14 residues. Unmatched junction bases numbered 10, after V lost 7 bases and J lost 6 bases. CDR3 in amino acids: CASHRGSPGDTQYF. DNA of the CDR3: TGCGCCAGCCACAGGGGGTCGCCGGGTGATACGCAGTATTTT.

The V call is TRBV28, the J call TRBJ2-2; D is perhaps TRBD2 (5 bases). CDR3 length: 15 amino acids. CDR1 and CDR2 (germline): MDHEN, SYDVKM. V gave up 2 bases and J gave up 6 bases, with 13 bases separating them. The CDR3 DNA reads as TGTGCCAGCAGTTTAGTTACTAGAAACTCCGGGGAGCTGTTTTTT. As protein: CASSLVTRNSGELFF.

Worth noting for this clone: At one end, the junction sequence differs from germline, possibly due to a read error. The CDR3 region has the DNA TGTGCTAGCAGCTTAGCCGGGACTAGCGAGAATGAGCAGTTCTTC. This sequence encodes CASSLAGTSENEQFF. The chain carries TRBV7-7 and TRBJ2-1, with 10 nucleotides matching TRBD2. Germline V CDR1 and CDR2: SSHAT, FNYEAQ (reference sequence). This CDR3 comprises 15 residues.

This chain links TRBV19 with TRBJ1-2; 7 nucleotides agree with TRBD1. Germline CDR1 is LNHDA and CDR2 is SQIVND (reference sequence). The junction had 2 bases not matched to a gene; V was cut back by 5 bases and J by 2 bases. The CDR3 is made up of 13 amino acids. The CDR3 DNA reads TGTGCCAGTAGTTCGGACAGGAACTATGGCTACACCTTC. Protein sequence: CASSSDRNYGYTF.

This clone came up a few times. The DNA of the CDR3 is TGTGCCAGCAGCCCAAGGACTAGCGGGTACAATGAGCAGTTCTTC. Its protein is CASSPRTSGYNEQFF. J is TRBJ2-1 and V is TRBV7-2; 11 bases align to TRBD2. Germline V lookup: CDR1 SGHTA, CDR2 FQGNSA. The J segment lost 4 bases and the V segment lost 5 bases, leaving 4 bases of the junction unmatched. The CDR3 spans 15 residues.

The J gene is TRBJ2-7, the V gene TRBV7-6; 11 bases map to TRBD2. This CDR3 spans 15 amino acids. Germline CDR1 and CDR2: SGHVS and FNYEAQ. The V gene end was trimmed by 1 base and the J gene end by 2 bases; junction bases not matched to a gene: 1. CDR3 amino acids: CASSLGLAGTYEQYF. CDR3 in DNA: TGTGCCAGCAGCTTAGGACTAGCGGGAACCTACGAGCAGTACTTC.

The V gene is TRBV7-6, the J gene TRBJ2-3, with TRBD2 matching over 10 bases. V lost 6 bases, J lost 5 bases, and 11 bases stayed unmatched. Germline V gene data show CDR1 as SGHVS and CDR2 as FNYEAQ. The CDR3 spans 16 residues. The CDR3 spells CASRPTQIAGGDTQYF. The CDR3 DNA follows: TGTGCCAGCAGGCCTACCCAAATAGCGGGGGGAGATACGCAGTATTTT.

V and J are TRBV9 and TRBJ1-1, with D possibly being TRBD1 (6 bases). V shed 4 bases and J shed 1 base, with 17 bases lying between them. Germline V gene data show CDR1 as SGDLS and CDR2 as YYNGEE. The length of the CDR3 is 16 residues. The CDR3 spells CASSPTGHLANTEAFF. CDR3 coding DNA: TGTGCCAGCAGCCCAACGGGACATCTCGCGAACACTGAAGCTTTCTTT. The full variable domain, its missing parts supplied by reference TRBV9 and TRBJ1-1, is DSGVTQTPKHLITATGQRVTLRCSPRSGDLSVYWYQQSLDQGLQFLIQYYNGEERAKGNILERFSAQQFPDLHSELNLSSLELGDSALYFCASSPTGHLANTEAFFGQGTRLTVV.

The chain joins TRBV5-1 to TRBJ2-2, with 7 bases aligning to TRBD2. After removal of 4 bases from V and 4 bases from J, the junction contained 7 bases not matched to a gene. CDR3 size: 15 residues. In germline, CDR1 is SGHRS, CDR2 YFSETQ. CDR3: CASSAGLVLTGELFF. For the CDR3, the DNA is TGCGCCAGCAGCGCCGGACTAGTGCTCACCGGGGAGCTGTTTTTT.

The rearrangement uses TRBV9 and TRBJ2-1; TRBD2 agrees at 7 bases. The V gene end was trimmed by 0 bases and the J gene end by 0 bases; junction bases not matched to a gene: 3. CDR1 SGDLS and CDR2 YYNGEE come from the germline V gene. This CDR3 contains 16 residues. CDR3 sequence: CASSVGGGTSYNEQFF. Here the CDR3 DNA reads TGTGCCAGCAGCGTAGGGGGGGGAACCTCCTACAATGAGCAGTTCTTC.